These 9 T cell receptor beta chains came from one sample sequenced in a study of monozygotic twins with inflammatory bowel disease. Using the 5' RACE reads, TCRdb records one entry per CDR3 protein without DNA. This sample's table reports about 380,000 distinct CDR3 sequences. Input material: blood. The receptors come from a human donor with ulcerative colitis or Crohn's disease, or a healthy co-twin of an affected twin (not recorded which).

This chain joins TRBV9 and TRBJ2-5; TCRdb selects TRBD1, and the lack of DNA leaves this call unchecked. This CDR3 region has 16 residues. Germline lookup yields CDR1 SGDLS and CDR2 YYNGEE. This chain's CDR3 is CASSGGPHSYQETQYF.

This CDR3 reads CASRPDREPSPEQYF. The chain links TRBV6-1 to TRBJ2-7; TCRdb picks TRBD1, but there is no DNA to check that call. In germline, CDR1 is MNHNS, CDR2 SASEGT. This CDR3 is built from 15 residues.

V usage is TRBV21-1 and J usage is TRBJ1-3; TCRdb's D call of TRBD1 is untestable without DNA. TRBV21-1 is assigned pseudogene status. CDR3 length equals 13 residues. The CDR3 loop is CALYRDSRNTIYF.

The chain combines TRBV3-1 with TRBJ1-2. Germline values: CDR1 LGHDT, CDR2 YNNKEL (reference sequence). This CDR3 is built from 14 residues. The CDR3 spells CASSQNLANYGYTF.

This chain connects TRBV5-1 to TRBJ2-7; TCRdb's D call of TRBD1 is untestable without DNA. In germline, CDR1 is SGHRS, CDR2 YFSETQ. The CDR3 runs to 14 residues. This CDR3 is CASSFDGGAREQYF.

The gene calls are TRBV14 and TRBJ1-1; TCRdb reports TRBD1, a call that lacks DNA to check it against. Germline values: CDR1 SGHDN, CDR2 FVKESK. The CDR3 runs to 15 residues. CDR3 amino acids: CASSRRGSAITEAFF.

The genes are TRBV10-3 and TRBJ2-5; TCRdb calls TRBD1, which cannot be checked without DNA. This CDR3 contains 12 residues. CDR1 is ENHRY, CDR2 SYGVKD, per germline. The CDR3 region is CATLGGGETQYF.

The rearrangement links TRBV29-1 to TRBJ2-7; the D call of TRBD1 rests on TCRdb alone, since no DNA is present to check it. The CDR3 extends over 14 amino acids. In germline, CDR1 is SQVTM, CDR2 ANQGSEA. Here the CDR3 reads CSVLKGTATYEQYF.

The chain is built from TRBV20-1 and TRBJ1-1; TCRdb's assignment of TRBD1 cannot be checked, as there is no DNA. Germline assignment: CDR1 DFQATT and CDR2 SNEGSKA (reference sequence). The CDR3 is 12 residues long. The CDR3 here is CSASIRDTEAFF.